The sequence of this T cell receptor beta chain was determined in a study of cytomegalovirus exposure and HLA in healthy donors. 13 Jbeta primers and 60 Vbeta primers were used for the PCR. The protocol was immunoSEQ multiplex PCR, while the TCRdb copy is restricted to in-frame clones and leaves out a portion. In the table there are about 160,000 clones, around 88% of which are singletons. Every donor was a healthy person donating bone marrow. Unrecorded immune exposure was likely among donors, who were nominally healthy when sampled. The sequenced sample was PBMCs. The source is a woman aged 18-29 years in good health and CMV-seronegative.

The CDR3 reads CASSLIDEQFF. The DNA for the CDR3 is TGTGCCAGCAGCTTAATAGATGAGCAGTTCTTC. The V gene is TRBV7-2, the J gene TRBJ2-1; D not resolved. The CDR3 loop spans 11 amino acids. CDR1 is SGHTA and CDR2 is FQGNSA in the germline V gene. V was pared by 2 bases and J by 8 bases, with 4 bases between.